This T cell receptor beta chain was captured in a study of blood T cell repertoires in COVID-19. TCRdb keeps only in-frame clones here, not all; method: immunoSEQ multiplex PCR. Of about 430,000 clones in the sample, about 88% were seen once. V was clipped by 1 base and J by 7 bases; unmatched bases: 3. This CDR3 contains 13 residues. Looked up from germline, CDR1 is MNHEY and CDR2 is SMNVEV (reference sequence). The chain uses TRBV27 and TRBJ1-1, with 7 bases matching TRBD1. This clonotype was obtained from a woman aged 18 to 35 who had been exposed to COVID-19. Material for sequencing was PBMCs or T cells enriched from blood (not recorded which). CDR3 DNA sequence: TGTGCCAGCAGTTTATATCGACAGGGTGAAGCTTTCTTT. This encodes CASSLYRQGEAFF.